The 30 T cell receptor beta chains given below trace back to one sample, sequenced in a study of tumor-infiltrating lymphocytes in primary liver carcinoma. Total RNA amounting to 450 to 550 ng was the source from which TCR beta cDNA was made with a constant-region primer. Researchers made the TCR beta libraries by running three nested multiplex PCR rounds with slightly modified ARM-PCR. Researchers ran the first two PCR rounds for approximately 10 cycles each with TRBV1-TRBV30 forward primers and a C-beta reverse primer. MiXCR was run by TCRdb on the multiplex PCR reads, yielding one entry per CDR3 protein. The profile shows under 110,000 distinct CDR3 sequences, about two thirds of them singletons. Starting material for RNA and DNA co-extraction consisted of about 20-30 mg of unsorted bulk tissue. Sequenced material: liver tumor tissue from sampling region 2. Subset meaning: tumor region T2, inferior pole. These receptors all stem from a woman aged 55-70 years with primary liver carcinoma and hepatitis B virus infection.

As concerns this clonotype: Given the absence of the conserved phenylalanine or tryptophan at the CDR3 end, a read error is likely. The chain has TRBV29-1 and TRBJ1-1, with 8 bases fitting TRBD1. CDR1 and CDR2 (germline): SQVTM, ANQGSEA. V lost 6 bases, J lost 3 bases, and 6 bases stayed unmatched. CDR3 size: 13 residues. Here the CDR3 reads CSVKQGDYTEAFY. For the CDR3, the DNA is TGCAGCGTCAAACAGGGGGACTACACTGAAGCTTTCTAT.

The table lists this clonotype with a few counts. The V and J genes are TRBV28 and TRBJ1-5, with D possibly TRBD1 on 5 matching bases. The CDR3 runs 11 residues. Germline-derived CDR1 and CDR2 are MDHEN and SYDVKM. The V gene lost 4 bases and the J gene lost 8 bases, with 6 bases spanning the gap. CDR3 region: CASSSQEPQHF. The DNA of the CDR3 is TGTGCCAGCAGTTCACAGGAGCCCCAGCATTTT. The full variable domain, rest sourced from reference TRBV28 and TRBJ1-5, is DVKVTQSSRYLVKRTGEKVFLECVQDMDHENMFWYRQDPGLGLRLIYFSYDVKMKEKGDIPEGYSVSREKKERFSLILESASTNQTSMYLCASSSQEPQHFGDGTRLSIL.

This clonotype was picked up a small number of times. A clone one base away is much larger, so this may be a read error. J is TRBJ2-6 and V is TRBV4-2; 8 bases match TRBD1. This CDR3 is built from 20 residues. The junction had 14 bases not matched to a gene; V was cut back by 2 bases and J by 2 bases. Germline CDR1 is LGHNA and CDR2 is YNFKEQ. CDR3 protein: CASSQMDRAGDVTGANVLTF. The CDR3 coding sequence is TGTGCCAGCAGCCAAATGGACAGGGCAGGGGATGTGACTGGGGCCAACGTCCTGACTTTC.

As regards this clonotype: The conserved closing phenylalanine or tryptophan is absent in this CDR3, likely reflecting a read error. The limits of the CDR3 on the DNA are not certain, so only TCRdb's listed CDR3 is given. V usage is TRBV29-1 and J usage is TRBJ2-2; the D call TRBD2 from the table was never checked on the DNA. CDR1 SQVTM and CDR2 ANQGSEA come from the germline V gene. Counting both end residues, the CDR3 totals 13 amino acids. Here the CDR3 reads CSVALAPAGEFFL.

Many counts were recorded for this clonotype. V gene TRBV12-3 or TRBV12-4 combines with J gene TRBJ2-7; 7 bases align to TRBD2. V lost 1 base to trimming and J lost 0 bases; unmatched junction nucleotides: 12. The CDR3 covers 18 residues. The CDR3 nucleotides read TGTGCCAGCAGTTTAGGAGACAGACTAGCAGTCAGCTCCTACGAGCAGTACTTC. Translated: CASSLGDRLAVSSYEQYF.

DNA of the CDR3: TGTGCCAGCAGCTTAACTAGCGGGAGAACACAAGAGACCCAGTACTTC. This translates into CASSLTSGRTQETQYF. This chain connects TRBV11-2 to TRBJ2-5; 11 positions match TRBD2. J gave up 2 bases and V 2 bases, and 4 bases lay outside the gene matches. From germline, CDR1 is SGHAT and CDR2 FQNNGV. The CDR3 is 16 amino acids.

With respect to this clonotype: One end of the junction is discordant with germline, which a read error may explain. The chain links TRBV6-4 to TRBJ1-1; D call uncertain. Germline loops: CDR1 MRHNA, CDR2 SNTAGT. The CDR3 consists of 17 residues. CDR3 in amino acids: CASCDSDRTGLNTEAFF. The DNA of the CDR3 is TGTGCCAGCTGTGATTCCGACCGGACTGGGTTGAACACTGAAGCTTTCTTT.

Details on this clonotype: A much larger clone differs from this one at a single base, so this may be a read error. The V call is TRBV6-6, the J call TRBJ2-7; no firm D call. Germline CDR1 reads MNHNY; CDR2 reads SVGAGI (reference sequence). This CDR3 is 11 amino acids long. The CDR3: CTSSPLYEQYF. The CDR3 DNA sequence: TGTACCAGCAGCCCTCTCTACGAGCAGTACTTC.

Turning to this clonotype: Possible read error: a much larger clone is one base away. The CDR3 does not close with the conserved phenylalanine or tryptophan, likely indicating a read error. V is TRBV5-1 and J is TRBJ2-7; maybe TRBD1 (6 bases). The CDR3 spans 14 residues. Per germline, CDR1 SGHRS and CDR2 YFSETQ. Trimming pared 5 bases from V and 4 bases from J, leaving 16 bases between. The CDR3 DNA is TGCGCCAGCAGTCTTCAGGGGTCCGTATACGAGCAGTACTTA. Translation: CASSLQGSVYEQYL.

This chain joins TRBV6-1 and TRBJ1-6, with TRBD1 as a possible D gene (5 bases). V lost 3 bases and J lost 10, with 13 bases in between. CDR1 MNHNS and CDR2 SASEGT come from the germline V gene. CDR3 size: 14 residues. The CDR3 region is CASSESWTYSPLHF. CDR3 bases: TGTGCCAGCAGTGAGTCTTGGACATACTCACCCCTCCACTTT.

This clonotype was seen a single time. At one end the junction does not follow the germline gene, possibly because of a read error. The chain employs TRBV4-2 and TRBJ1-1, with D tentatively TRBD1 (6 bases). CDR1 LGHNA and CDR2 YNFKEQ come from the germline V gene. The CDR3 length is 17 residues. CDR3 coding DNA: TGTGCCAGCAGCCAGACGGACGGGGGGCTTGCTGACACTGAAGCCTTCTTT. Translated: CASSQTDGGLADTEAFF.

This clonotype has more than one count but fewer than ten. The chain recombines TRBV10-3 with TRBJ1-2, with D uncertain. This CDR3 is 13 amino acids long. V lost 2 bases, J lost 4 bases, and 8 bases lay in between. Germline V gives CDR1 ENHRY, CDR2 SYGVKD. The CDR3 coding sequence is TGTGCCATCAGTGAGAAGGGCGGCTATGGCTACACCTTC. Translating it yields CAISEKGGYGYTF.

Concerning this clonotype itself: An end of the junction does not agree with germline; a read error may underlie this. This chain joins TRBV7-3 and TRBJ2-2, with D possibly matching TRBD2 (5 bases). The germline CDR1 and CDR2 sequences are SGHTA and FQGTGA. The CDR3 contains 12 residues. The CDR3 region is CASSLSHGEMFF. For the CDR3, the DNA is TGTGCCAGCAGCTTATCGCACGGGGAGATGTTTTTT.

Concerning this clonotype itself: Likely a read error: the CDR3 ends without its conserved phenylalanine or tryptophan. The chain recombines TRBV7-9 with TRBJ2-1; weak D call: TRBD1 (5 bases). The J call may be incorrect, as the DNA end agrees better with TRBJ2-7. In germline, CDR1 is SEHNR, CDR2 FQNEAQ (reference sequence). This CDR3 comprises 13 residues. The CDR3: CASSLMQGHEQYL. CDR3 coding DNA: TGTGCCAGCAGCTTAATGCAGGGCCACGAGCAGTACCTC.

This chain links TRBV12-3 or TRBV12-4 with TRBJ2-3; TRBD1 might be the D (5 bases). Between the trimmed V and J ends, which lost 6 bases and 12 bases, there was a span of 25 bases. The CDR3 consists of 15 residues. The CDR3: CASSPPLSFRGTQYF. Here the CDR3 DNA reads TGTGCCAGCAGCCCTCCTTTGTCGTTTAGGGGCACTCAGTATTTT.

As for this clonotype: With a much larger clone just one base away, this may be a read error. The rearrangement joins TRBV11-2 to TRBJ1-4; D unresolved. This CDR3 contains 16 residues. Germline CDR1 and CDR2: SGHAT and FQNNGV. The DNA of the CDR3 is TGTGCCAGCGGCTTAGGCCTCCTTTCCTCTGGAGAAGAACTGCTTTTT. This translates into CASGLGLLSSGEELLF.

This clonotype was observed a single time. V and J are TRBV11-3 and TRBJ2-1; 14 bases align to TRBD2. CDR3 length: 15 amino acids. Germline CDR1 is SGHNT and CDR2 is YENEEA. J was trimmed by 9 bases and V by 9 bases; bases with no gene match: 10. This CDR3 reads CASTLRTSGRIEQFF. The DNA for the CDR3 is TGTGCCAGTACCTTAAGGACTAGCGGGAGGATTGAGCAGTTCTTC.

This clonotype was detected ten times or more. The chain combines TRBV28 with TRBJ2-1, with TRBD2 matching over 7 bases. CDR3 length equals 16 residues. Germline loops: CDR1 MDHEN, CDR2 SYDVKM. J gave up 7 bases and V 5 bases, and 14 bases lay outside the gene matches. Written as DNA, the CDR3 is TGTGCCAGCAGTGCCCCGTCGGGCGGGAGTTTTAATGAGCAGTTCTTC. Its translation is CASSAPSGGSFNEQFF.

Comment on this clonotype: This CDR3 is missing its conserved last phenylalanine or tryptophan, likely due to a read error. The V and J genes are TRBV11-2 and TRBJ2-1; D gene uncertain. The CDR3 has 14 amino acids. The germline V gene has CDR1 SGHAT and CDR2 FQNNGV. The V gene lost 3 bases and the J gene lost 4 bases, with 10 bases spanning the gap. The CDR3 region has the DNA TGTGCCAGCAGCTTGTCCTCCCAATACAATGAGCAGTTCTCC. This codes for CASSLSSQYNEQFS.

As regards this clonotype: A much larger clone lies one base from this, so it may be a read error. CDR3 sequence reads: CPITGGLADTQYF. CDR3 nucleotide sequence: TGTCCCATTACGGGGGGGCTTGCAGATACGCAGTATTTT. The V and J genes are TRBV10-3 and TRBJ2-3, with 8 bases that match TRBD2. This CDR3 spans 13 amino acids. Germline V gene sequence: CDR1 ENHRY, CDR2 SYGVKD.

The chain combines TRBV29-1 with TRBJ2-1, with TRBD1 as a possible D gene (6 bases). The CDR3 has 12 residues. V lost 5 bases to trimming and J lost 7 bases, with 12 bases between them. Germline assignment: CDR1 SQVTM and CDR2 ANQGSEA. The chain's CDR3 is CSVQDSDNEQFF. DNA of the CDR3: TGCAGCGTTCAGGACAGCGATAATGAGCAGTTCTTC.

This clonotype has a count of ten or more. The chain combines TRBV2 with TRBJ2-7; D call uncertain. CDR1 is SNHLY, CDR2 FYNNEI, per germline. CDR3 length equals 13 residues. V lost 4 bases, J lost 2 bases, and 9 bases lay in between. The CDR3 reads CASSVGRAYEQYF. The CDR3, as DNA: TGTGCCAGCAGTGTCGGCAGAGCCTACGAGCAGTACTTC.

The rearrangement joins TRBV7-9 to TRBJ2-5; the match to TRBD1 covers 7 bases. The CDR3 extends over 15 amino acids. V lost 5 bases to trimming and J lost 2 bases; unmatched junction nucleotides: 8. Germline V CDR1 and CDR2: SEHNR, FQNEAQ (reference sequence). The CDR3 region is CASSRYQGDQETQYF. CDR3 nucleotides: TGTGCCAGCAGCCGATATCAGGGGGATCAAGAGACCCAGTACTTC.

This clonotype came up many times. A much larger clonotype is one base distant, so this may be a read error. The CDR3 DNA sequence: TGTGCCAGCAGCTCCGCTTCCAACAGGGGGACGAACACCGGGGAGCTGTTTTTT. Translation: CASSSASNRGTNTGELFF. V gene TRBV11-2 combines with J gene TRBJ2-2, with TRBD1 identical over 8 bases. Trimming at V came to 4 bases and at J to 0 bases, leaving 10 bases not matched to a gene. The CDR3 sequence is 18 residues long. In germline, CDR1 is SGHAT, CDR2 FQNNGV.

Comment on this clonotype: A single base separates this from a much larger clone, so it may be a read error. This chain joins TRBV7-9 and TRBJ1-2, with D unresolved. The CDR3 consists of 13 residues. Trimming took 5 bases from V and 4 from J, leaving 11 bases between them. Germline V gene data show CDR1 as SEHNR and CDR2 as FQNEAQ (reference sequence). This CDR3 reads CASSLSGGYGYTF. Here the CDR3 DNA reads TGTGCCAGCAGCCTCAGCGGCGGCTATGGCTACACCTTC.

The rearrangement links TRBV28 to TRBJ1-5; tentatively, D is TRBD1 (5 bases). The germline gives CDR1 MDHEN, CDR2 SYDVKM. This CDR3 has 15 residues. V was cut by 3 bases and J by 3 bases, with 12 bases left in between. This chain's CDR3 is CASSLGKGNNQPQHF. CDR3 in DNA: TGTGCCAGCAGTTTGGGGAAGGGGAACAATCAGCCCCAGCATTTT.

A word on this clonotype: One end of the junction fails to match germline, which may point to a read error. This chain joins TRBV15 and TRBJ2-7, with D possibly matching TRBD2 (6 bases). Germline CDR1 LNHNV, CDR2 YYDKDF (reference sequence). CDR3 length: 12 residues. The CDR3 DNA reads TGCGCCACCAGCAGGGCGGGGTACGAGCAGTACTTC. This encodes CATSRAGYEQYF. Full variable domain (outside the CDR3, taken from reference TRBV15 and TRBJ2-7): DAMVIQNPRYQVTQFGKPVTLSCSQTLNHNVMYWYQQKSSQAPKLLFHYYDKDFNNEADTPDNFQSRRPNTSFCFLDIRSPGLGDTAMYLCATSRAGYEQYFGPGTRLTVT.

On this clonotype itself: This may be a read error: a much more frequent sequence differs by one nucleotide. This chain joins TRBV28 and TRBJ2-1, with 9 positions matching TRBD2. The trim removed 6 bases at V and 4 bases at J, leaving 16 bases unmatched. The CDR3 is 18 amino acids. Germline-derived CDR1 and CDR2 are MDHEN and SYDVKM. The CDR3 loop is CASSPFYRSSGIYNEQFF. The CDR3 DNA reads as TGTGCCAGCAGCCCCTTTTACCGGTCTAGCGGGATATACAATGAGCAGTTCTTC.

Worth noting for this clonotype: A much larger clone is a single base away; this may be a read error. The gene calls are TRBV5-5 and TRBJ2-5; 9 bases align to TRBD2. CDR3 length: 15 residues. Germline values: CDR1 SGHKS, CDR2 YYEKEE (reference sequence). V dropped 6 bases and J dropped 2; count of bases not matched to a gene: 8. The CDR3, as DNA: TGTGCCAGCACCCCTGGACTAGCGAGACAAGAGACCCAGTACTTC. Protein: CASTPGLARQETQYF. Full variable domain (outside the CDR3, taken from reference TRBV5-5 and TRBJ2-5): DAGVTQSPTHLIKTRGQQVTLRCSPISGHKSVSWYQQVLGQGPQFIFQYYEKEERGRGNFPDRFSARQFPNYSSELNVNALLLGDSALYLCASTPGLARQETQYFGPGTRLLVL.

This clonotype appeared a few times. CDR3 region: CASSLGQITDTQYF. The CDR3 coding sequence is TGTGCCAGCAGCTTAGGGCAAATCACAGATACGCAGTATTTT. The rearrangement joins TRBV7-3 to TRBJ2-3; D is unresolved. The germline V gene encodes CDR1 SGHTA and CDR2 FQGTGA. The CDR3 loop spans 14 amino acids. Between the trimmed V and J ends, which lost 2 bases and 2 bases, there was a span of 8 bases.